Sequencing of this T cell receptor beta chain was carried out in a study of regulatory T cells in long-lasting Graves disease. TCR beta libraries were built with iRepertoire HTBI primers and Arm-PCR of CDR3 regions. Original analysis: Identification of gene segments yielded more than 60 TRBV and about 14 TRBJ across samples. TCRdb re-derived calls from the multiplex PCR reads in MiXCR, one entry per CDR3 protein. None of the V and J calls come from the authors' own analysis; TCRdb made them. This sample yields some 600,000 distinct CDR3 sequences, of which roughly 16% are seen a single time; 12% belongs to the top ten. Time point in this sample: newly diagnosed GD, antithyroid drugs for less than 3 months. PBMC RNA served as the TCR library source. The same sample was also used in a study of T cells in Graves' hyperthyroidism and ophthalmopathy. From that second work: HTBI primers were used for first-round RT-PCR of the TCR CDR3.

The source of this sequence is a man younger than 35 with Graves disease. The sample here was peripheral blood mononuclear cells (PBMCs), taken at new diagnosis, from a patient treated with antithyroid drugs.

The CDR3 sequence is CASGWGSGNTIYF. In nucleotides, the CDR3 is TGTGCCAGCGGTTGGGGCTCTGGAAACACCATATATTTT. The chain employs TRBV6-2 or TRBV6-3 and TRBJ1-3; the D is unclear. The ends were cut back, 8 bases at V and 0 bases at J, with 8 bases in the middle. The CDR3 runs 13 residues. Germline V gives CDR1 MNHEY, CDR2 SVGEGT.